Listed below are T cell receptor beta chains from one sample, sequenced in a study of chemoradiotherapy in HPV16-positive cancers. This table comes from immunoSEQ multiplex PCR, and its TCRdb copy is limited to in-frame clones, with some not included. The sample has 25,000 to 30,000 clones, about 93% seen once. Specimen: blood, collected from a patient who underwent chemoradiotherapy. The receptors derive from a human donor with HPV-associated anogenital cancer. CDR3s include the opening cysteine and the closing phenylalanine or tryptophan. A D gene is named only where the DNA matches it firmly. Expanded clones are given a class, and other clones once, few, many or no size at all.

size: -; D: -; J: TRBJ2-1; V: TRBV29-1; CDR3: CSGDWRGNSYNEQFF; DNA: TGCAGCGGCGACTGGCGGGGCAATTCCTACAATGAGCAGTTCTTC
size: once; D: -; J: TRBJ1-1; V: TRBV28; CDR3: CASSLFQNTEAFF; DNA: TGTGCCAGCAGTTTATTCCAGAACACTGAAGCTTTCTTT
size: -; D: -; J: TRBJ2-3; V: TRBV6-1; CDR3: CASSDAGSTDTQYF; DNA: TGTGCCAGCAGTGATGCAGGGAGTACAGATACGCAGTATTTT
size: once; D: TRBD1; J: TRBJ1-4; V: TRBV9; CDR3: CASSSPRGGDRGREKLFF; DNA: TGTGCCAGCAGCTCGCCCCGAGGAGGGGACAGGGGGAGGGAAAAACTGTTTTTT
size: -; D: -; J: TRBJ2-3; V: TRBV2; CDR3: CARLGLRGDTQYF; DNA: TGTGCCCGGCTGGGCCTGAGAGGAGATACGCAGTATTTT
size: -; D: TRBD1; J: TRBJ2-5; V: TRBV18; CDR3: CASSPGQGGRETQYF; DNA: TGTGCCAGCTCACCGGGACAGGGGGGGAGAGAGACCCAGTACTTC
size: -; D: TRBD2; J: TRBJ2-7; V: TRBV25-1; CDR3: CASSESGGVSSYEQYF; DNA: TGTGCCAGCAGTGAATCGGGGGGAGTATCCTCCTACGAGCAGTACTTC
size: -; D: TRBD1; J: TRBJ2-7; V: TRBV19; CDR3: CATTGTGEVHEQYF; DNA: TGTGCCACAACCGGGACAGGGGAAGTCCACGAGCAGTACTTC
size: once; D: -; J: TRBJ2-3; V: TRBV5-1; CDR3: CASSLIANEGDTQYF; DNA: TGCGCCAGCAGCTTGATAGCGAACGAGGGAGATACGCAGTATTTT
size: once; D: -; J: TRBJ2-3; V: TRBV27; CDR3: CASSFGGASIDTQYF; DNA: TGTGCCAGCAGTTTCGGAGGGGCATCAATAGATACGCAGTATTTT
size: -; D: -; J: TRBJ1-1; V: TRBV19; CDR3: CASQTGVRRTEAFF; DNA: TGTGCCAGCCAAACCGGGGTAAGGAGGACTGAAGCTTTCTTT
size: -; D: -; J: TRBJ1-1; V: TRBV15; CDR3: CATSRDRGESAFF; DNA: TGTGCCACCAGCAGAGATCGTGGGGAGTCGGCTTTCTTT
size: -; D: -; J: TRBJ1-1; V: TRBV4-1; CDR3: CASSQESRNTEAFF; DNA: TGCGCCAGCAGCCAGGAATCAAGAAACACTGAAGCTTTCTTT
size: -; D: -; J: TRBJ2-7; V: TRBV7-6; CDR3: CASSLSSLSGPYEQYF; DNA: TGTGCCAGCAGCTTATCTTCGTTGTCAGGGCCCTACGAGCAGTACTTC
size: -; D: -; J: TRBJ2-1; V: TRBV7-9; CDR3: CASSTRQDSPLANEQFF; DNA: TGTGCCAGCAGCACACGACAGGATAGTCCATTAGCGAATGAGCAGTTCTTC
size: -; D: -; J: TRBJ1-2; V: TRBV18; CDR3: CASSPGREFGYTF; DNA: TGTGCCAGCTCTCCCGGACGGGAGTTTGGCTACACCTTC
size: -; D: -; J: TRBJ1-1; V: TRBV29-1; CDR3: CSVEDMGQANTEAFF; DNA: TGCAGCGTTGAAGACATGGGCCAGGCGAACACTGAAGCTTTCTTT
size: -; D: TRBD1; J: TRBJ2-7; V: TRBV2; CDR3: CASSPLDRVSYEQYF; DNA: TGTGCCAGCAGTCCCTTGGACAGGGTTTCCTACGAGCAGTACTTC
size: -; D: -; J: TRBJ1-3; V: TRBV5-1; CDR3: CASSGAASGNTIYF; DNA: TGCGCCAGCAGCGGGGCAGCCTCTGGAAACACCATATATTTT
size: -; D: -; J: TRBJ1-3; V: TRBV29-1; CDR3: CSAGDGGNTIYF; DNA: TGCAGCGCCGGGGACGGTGGAAACACCATATATTTT
size: -; D: -; J: TRBJ2-2; V: TRBV9; CDR3: CASSAQVSANTGELFF; DNA: TGTGCCAGCAGCGCCCAAGTCTCGGCGAACACCGGGGAGCTGTTTTTT
size: -; D: -; J: TRBJ1-5; V: TRBV19; CDR3: CASSRQWRFDQPQHF; DNA: TGTGCCAGTAGTAGACAGTGGCGGTTCGATCAGCCCCAGCATTTT
size: -; D: TRBD1; J: TRBJ2-3; V: TRBV9; CDR3: CASSPRQGGTDTQYF; DNA: TGTGCCAGCAGCCCCCGACAGGGGGGGACAGATACGCAGTATTTT
size: -; D: TRBD1; J: TRBJ1-4; V: TRBV5-1; CDR3: CASSFQGADGEKLFF; DNA: TGCGCCAGCAGCTTTCAGGGGGCAGATGGTGAAAAACTGTTTTTT
size: -; D: -; J: TRBJ2-1; V: TRBV18; CDR3: CASSPTQGFENEQFF; DNA: TGTGCCAGCTCACCAACGCAGGGATTTGAGAATGAGCAGTTCTTC
size: -; D: TRBD2; J: TRBJ2-1; V: TRBV9; CDR3: CASSLRGQAGAYNEQFF; DNA: TGTGCCAGCAGTCTTAGGGGACAAGCGGGAGCCTACAATGAGCAGTTCTTC
size: -; D: TRBD1; J: TRBJ2-1; V: TRBV6-5; CDR3: CASRQGAGNEQFF; DNA: TGTGCCAGCAGACAGGGGGCAGGGAATGAGCAGTTCTTC
size: -; D: -; J: TRBJ1-4; V: TRBV7-6; CDR3: CASSPFNEKLFF; DNA: TGTGCCAGCAGTCCTTTCAATGAAAAACTGTTTTTT
size: -; D: -; J: TRBJ1-1; V: TRBV29-1; CDR3: CSVERRVDTEAFF; DNA: TGCAGCGTTGAGAGGAGGGTGGACACTGAAGCTTTCTTT
size: -; D: -; J: TRBJ2-3; V: TRBV7-2; CDR3: CASSLARRDFRNTQYF; DNA: TGTGCCAGCAGCTTAGCGCGCAGGGACTTTAGGAATACGCAGTATTTT
size: -; D: -; J: TRBJ2-3; V: TRBV11-2; CDR3: CASSLGSGRWLGTDTQYF; DNA: TGTGCCAGCAGCCTGGGGTCAGGAAGGTGGCTCGGCACAGATACGCAGTATTTT
size: -; D: -; J: TRBJ2-3; V: TRBV5-4; CDR3: CASSHASATDTQYF; DNA: TGTGCCAGCAGCCATGCTAGCGCCACAGATACGCAGTATTTT
size: -; D: -; J: TRBJ2-3; V: TRBV6-6; CDR3: CASSQGGSHSTDTQYF; DNA: TGTGCCAGCAGTCAGGGAGGCAGCCATAGCACAGATACGCAGTATTTT
size: -; D: -; J: TRBJ1-1; V: TRBV7-3; CDR3: CASSLKGWATEAFF; DNA: TGTGCCAGCAGCTTAAAAGGGTGGGCCACTGAAGCTTTCTTT
size: -; D: TRBD2; J: TRBJ2-2; V: TRBV6-4; CDR3: CASSLLAGGAGELFF; DNA: TGTGCCAGCAGCCTACTAGCGGGGGGCGCCGGGGAGCTGTTTTTT
size: -; D: TRBD2; J: TRBJ2-1; V: TRBV5-1; CDR3: CASSLPTSDEQFF; DNA: TGCGCCAGCAGCTTGCCGACTAGCGATGAGCAGTTCTTC
size: -; D: -; J: TRBJ1-4; V: TRBV4-2; CDR3: CASSQEAGTGNEKLFF; DNA: TGTGCCAGCAGCCAAGAGGCTGGGACGGGGAATGAAAAACTGTTTTTT
size: -; D: TRBD2; J: TRBJ2-3; V: TRBV6-1; CDR3: CASRLSGGITDTQYF; DNA: TGTGCCAGCAGGCTTAGCGGGGGGATCACAGATACGCAGTATTTT
size: -; D: TRBD2; J: TRBJ2-3; V: TRBV7-3; CDR3: CASSSNDGLVQYF; DNA: TGTGCCAGCAGCTCCAATGACGGACTAGTTCAGTATTTT
size: -; D: TRBD1; J: TRBJ2-7; V: TRBV5-1; CDR3: CASSLGDRSYEQYF; DNA: TGCGCCAGCAGCTTGGGGGACAGGTCCTACGAGCAGTACTTC